The clone carrying this TCR beta chain was counted only a few times. Its matching antigen is unknown. Profiled with immunoSEQ multiplex PCR; TCRdb holds only in-frame clones, not every one. This table holds 95,000 to 150,000 clones, just over 90% found once. This entry is derived from a study of OX40 agonist ivuxolimab in advanced cancers. Between the trimmed V and J ends, which lost 5 bases and 0 bases, there was a span of 5 bases. The CDR3 runs to 13 residues. The germline V gene has CDR1 MDHEN and CDR2 SYDVKM. General study results and limits: Normalized expansion of T-cell clones was also low for some nonresponders.

Patients were ineligible given autoimmune disease history or systemic immunosuppression. The sampling schedule covered blood at baseline, cycle 4 day 1, and cycle 7 day 1. The V call is TRBV28, the J call TRBJ1-5; D remains unclear. The sequence was collected from an adult with an advanced solid tumor such as melanoma, head and neck, liver or kidney cancer. Sequenced material: CD4+ or CD8+ T cells sorted from blood, taken in a trial of the OX40 agonist ivuxolimab. The CDR3 is CASSQDSNQPQHF. The CDR3, as DNA: TGTGCCAGCAGTCAGGATAGCAATCAGCCCCAGCATTTT.